This entry lists 15 T cell receptor beta chains sequenced from one sample in a study of blood T cells in healthy people across ages. The use of a sample-barcoded 5' primer and a J-beta primer mix characterized a second PCR of about 7 to 12 cycles. Via MiXCR, TCRdb re-called the 5' RACE reads, giving one row per CDR3 protein. Of more than 450,000 distinct CDR3 sequences in the sample, approximately 26% were seen once. The same sample was also studied in work on T cells of mothers and their children.

The source material was blood. All receptors derive from a boy aged 2 to 10 in good health.

V and J are TRBV12-3 or TRBV12-4 and TRBJ1-2; no clear D. The CDR3 totals 13 residues. The germline V and J ends were trimmed by 3 bases and 3 bases, with 8 bases remaining between them. In nucleotides, the CDR3 is TGTGCCAGCAGTTTGAACGGGGACTATGGCTACACCTTC. Translating gives CASSLNGDYGYTF.

The J gene is TRBJ2-5, the V gene TRBV27; TRBD2 aligns across 8 bases. After removal of 7 bases from V and 3 bases from J, the junction contained 7 bases not matched to a gene. Germline lookup yields CDR1 MNHEY and CDR2 SMNVEV (reference sequence). There are 14 residues in the CDR3. DNA for the CDR3: TGTGCCAGCAAGGGGTCGCGGGAGGAAGAGACCCAGTACTTC. Translation gives CASKGSREEETQYF.

This sequence joins TRBV9 and TRBJ2-3; a weak D match, TRBD2 (5 bases). The CDR3 consists of 16 residues. Germline CDR1 reads SGDLS; CDR2 reads YYNGEE. V lost 0 bases, J lost 6 bases, and 17 bases lay in between. CDR3 sequence: CASSVGGRGGADTQYF. Written as DNA, the CDR3 is TGTGCCAGCAGCGTAGGAGGGCGAGGTGGTGCCGATACGCAGTATTTT.

At least ten counts were recorded for this clonotype. The chain couples TRBV20-1 to TRBJ2-5; D is undetermined. Germline V gene data show CDR1 as DFQATT and CDR2 as SNEGSKA (reference sequence). CDR3 length: 10 residues. Trimming stripped 3 bases from V and 5 bases from J, with 4 bases between. The chain's CDR3 is CSASGETQYF. The CDR3 DNA is TGCAGTGCTAGTGGGGAGACCCAGTACTTC.

This clonotype has a handful of counts. The chain combines TRBV19 with TRBJ1-1; a weak D match, TRBD1 (6 bases). The germline V gene encodes CDR1 LNHDA and CDR2 SQIVND (reference sequence). Trimming removed 5 bases from V and 3 bases from J, with 13 bases in between. This CDR3 has 14 amino acids. This chain's CDR3 is CASSSRRGDTEAFF. In DNA, the CDR3 is TGTGCCAGTAGTTCACGGAGGGGGGACACTGAAGCTTTCTTT.

The sample holds a few counts of this clonotype. The chain recombines TRBV7-7 with TRBJ2-2; TRBD2 is a possible D gene (6 bases). Germline V gene sequence: CDR1 SSHAT, CDR2 FNYEAQ (reference sequence). This CDR3 spans 14 amino acids. The CDR3 coding sequence is TGTGCTAGCGGACGGGGCGTGGACACCGGGGAGCTGTTTTTT. It is translated as CASGRGVDTGELFF.

The chain has TRBV18 and TRBJ2-5, with TRBD2 matching over 8 bases. CDR3 size: 13 residues. CDR1 KGHSH and CDR2 LQKENI come from the germline V gene. J lost 6 bases, V lost 5 bases, and 5 bases had no gene match. The CDR3 protein is CASSGGLVKTQYF. The CDR3 bases are TGTGCCAGCTCAGGGGGACTAGTGAAGACCCAGTACTTC.

This clonotype has more than one count but fewer than ten. The chain combines TRBV28 with TRBJ2-7, with a weak D call TRBD1 (6 bases). V gave up 1 base and J gave up 3 bases, with 7 bases separating them. The CDR3 consists of 13 residues. CDR1 is MDHEN, CDR2 SYDVKM, per germline. DNA for the CDR3: TGTGCCAGCAGTTTATTGACAGGCTACGAGCAGTACTTC. Amino acid sequence: CASSLLTGYEQYF. Drawing the rest from reference TRBV28 and TRBJ2-7, the complete variable domain is DVKVTQSSRYLVKRTGEKVFLECVQDMDHENMFWYRQDPGLGLRLIYFSYDVKMKEKGDIPEGYSVSREKKERFSLILESASTNQTSMYLCASSLLTGYEQYFGPGTRLTVT.

The chain uses TRBV19 and TRBJ2-1; 8 positions match TRBD2. Germline V gives CDR1 LNHDA, CDR2 SQIVND (reference sequence). Unmatched junction bases numbered 5, after V lost 4 bases and J lost 0 bases. CDR3 length: 16 residues. DNA for the CDR3: TGTGCCAGTAGTACCCTAGCGGGTTCCTCCTACAATGAGCAGTTCTTC. Its translation: CASSTLAGSSYNEQFF.

This sequence joins TRBV27 and TRBJ2-5; maybe TRBD1 (6 bases). The DNA end lines up better with TRBJ2-7; the J call may be wrong. Germline CDR1 MNHEY, CDR2 SMNVEV (reference sequence). This CDR3 contains 18 residues. The CDR3 loop reads CASSRDDRYATQPYEQYF. Here the CDR3 DNA reads TGTGCCAGCAGCAGGGACGACAGGTATGCGACTCAGCCCTACGAGCAGTACTTC.

This chain connects TRBV27 to TRBJ2-5, with D possibly matching TRBD2 (6 bases). The closer fit of TRBJ2-7 to the DNA end suggests the J call may be wrong. The CDR3 has 13 amino acids. Per germline, CDR1 MNHEY and CDR2 SMNVEV (reference sequence). CDR3 coding DNA: TGTGCCACAGGAGGGCTAGTCCCGGACGAGCAGTACTTC. Its translation is CATGGLVPDEQYF.

V usage is TRBV20-1 and J usage is TRBJ2-3; 10 bases line up with TRBD2. Trimming at V came to 3 bases and at J to 3 bases, leaving 6 bases not matched to a gene. Looked up from germline, CDR1 is DFQATT and CDR2 is SNEGSKA (reference sequence). The CDR3 contains 15 residues. The CDR3 coding sequence is TGCAGTGCTAGCGCTAGCGGGGGTGGTACAGATACGCAGTATTTT. Its translation is CSASASGGGTDTQYF.

This chain connects TRBV25-1 to TRBJ2-1, with TRBD2 identical over 8 bases. V lost 7 bases, J lost 6 bases, and 11 bases stayed unmatched. In germline, CDR1 is MGHDK, CDR2 SYGVNS. The CDR3 consists of 15 residues. CDR3 region: CASTTLGLAGNEQFF. The CDR3 bases are TGTGCCAGCACTACCTTGGGGCTAGCGGGCAATGAGCAGTTCTTC.

This clonotype turned up a few times. The chain joins TRBV6-5 to TRBJ1-6; D might be TRBD1 (5 bases). CDR3 length equals 19 residues. Germline values: CDR1 MNHEY, CDR2 SVGAGI. Trimming stripped 0 bases from V and 0 bases from J, with 15 bases between. CDR3 loop: CASSYSGEQESSYNSPLHF. The CDR3 DNA reads TGTGCCAGCAGTTACTCAGGGGAGCAAGAAAGCTCCTATAATTCACCCCTCCACTTT.

This clonotype has just one count. The V gene is TRBV6-5, the J gene TRBJ2-1; 12 bases agree with TRBD2. The CDR3 spans 17 residues. The junction had 2 bases not matched to a gene; V was cut back by 0 bases and J by 2 bases. The germline CDR1 and CDR2 sequences are MNHEY and SVGAGI. The CDR3 is CASSYSRTSGTYNEQFF. Here the CDR3 DNA reads TGTGCCAGCAGTTACTCCAGGACTAGCGGGACCTACAATGAGCAGTTCTTC.